The present T cell receptor beta chain was sequenced within a study of T cell repertoires in cytomegalovirus infection. Study information: It was the public TCR beta signatures that indicated both CMV infection and matching HLA type. Findings of the study overall: In two of eight donors, the top clonotype was HLA-C-restricted CMV-specific. Cumulative public TCR beta family frequency identified CMV carriers with the relevant HLA.

TCRdb used MiXCR to reprocess the reads, holding one entry per CDR3 protein. The data show roughly 230,000 distinct CDR3 sequences, with 22% seen just once and 18% held by the top ten. Germline loops: CDR1 MDHEN, CDR2 SYDVKM. V lost 6 bases to trimming and J lost 0 bases; unmatched junction nucleotides: 14. This CDR3 spans 19 amino acids. With regard to this clonotype: Antigen: not known.

This sequence joins TRBV28 and TRBJ2-3; 11 bases are a match to TRBD2. This sequence was found in a human donor in good health (CMV status not recorded). Some clones in this sample may be carry-over from other donors' samples. The material sequenced was CD8+ T cells from PBMCs. The CDR3, as DNA: TGTGCCAGCAGCCTCGGGCTAGCGGGGGGTGAGGCTAGCACAGATACGCAGTATTTT. It encodes CASSLGLAGGEASTDTQYF. The full variable domain, with the rest looked up from reference TRBV28 and TRBJ2-3, is DVKVTQSSRYLVKRTGEKVFLECVQDMDHENMFWYRQDPGLGLRLIYFSYDVKMKEKGDIPEGYSVSREKKERFSLILESASTNQTSMYLCASSLGLAGGEASTDTQYFGPGTRLTVL.